The source of this T cell receptor (beta chain) is a study of shared clonotypes between healthy human individuals. The naive CD8 subset, CD45RO-negative cells positively selected for CCR7, excluded terminally differentiated effector memory CD45RA+ cells. The data were produced by immunoSEQ multiplex PCR, yet TCRdb's version contains in-frame clones alone and is incomplete. The data contain fewer than 800,000 clones, 92% of them singletons. V lost 5 bases to trimming and J lost 8 bases; unmatched junction nucleotides: 9. Germline V gene data show CDR1 as KGHSH and CDR2 as LQKENI. The CDR3 spans 16 residues.

The TCR comes from a man aged 30 to 45 in good health. The V call is TRBV18, the J call TRBJ2-1; 13 positions match TRBD2. The sample was naive CD8+ T cells sorted from blood. CDR3 coding DNA: TGTGCCAGCTCAATAGCCGGGACTAGCGGGAACTATGAGCAGTTCTTC. It specifies CASSIAGTSGNYEQFF.